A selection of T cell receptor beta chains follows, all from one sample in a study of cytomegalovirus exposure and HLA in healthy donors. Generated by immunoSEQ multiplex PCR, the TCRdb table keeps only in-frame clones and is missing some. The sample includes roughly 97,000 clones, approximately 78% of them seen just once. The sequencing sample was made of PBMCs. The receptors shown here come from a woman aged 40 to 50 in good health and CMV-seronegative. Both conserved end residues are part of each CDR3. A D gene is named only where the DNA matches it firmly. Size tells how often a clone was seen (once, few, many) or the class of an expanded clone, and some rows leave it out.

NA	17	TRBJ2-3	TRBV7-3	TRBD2	TGTGCCAGCAGCTTCTCGGCGATAGCGGGAGCCACAGATACGCAGTATTTT	CASSFSAIAGATDTQYF
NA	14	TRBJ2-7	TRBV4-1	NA	TGCGCCAGCAGCCAAGATCTCGAGTTATACGAGCAGTACTTC	CASSQDLELYEQYF
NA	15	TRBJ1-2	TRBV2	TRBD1	TGTGCCAGCAGTGAATGGACAGGGGGCCCCAGAGGCTACACCTTC	CASSEWTGGPRGYTF
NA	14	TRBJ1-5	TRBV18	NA	TGTGCCAGCTCACCACAGGGGAGCAATCAGCCCCAGCATTTT	CASSPQGSNQPQHF
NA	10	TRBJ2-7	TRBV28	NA	TGTGCCAGCAGTCACTACGAGCAGTACTTC	CASSHYEQYF
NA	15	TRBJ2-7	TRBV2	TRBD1	TGTGCCAGCAGTGAATCGGGGACAGCCGTGGTAGAGCAGTACTTC	CASSESGTAVVEQYF
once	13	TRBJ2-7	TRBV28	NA	TGTGCCAGCAGGGGTGGAGAGGCGTACGAGCAGTACTTC	CASRGGEAYEQYF
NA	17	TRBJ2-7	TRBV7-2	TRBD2	TGTGCCAGCACCCCCCGGGGGACTAGCGGGAGTTGGGGCGAGCAGTACTTC	CASTPRGTSGSWGEQYF
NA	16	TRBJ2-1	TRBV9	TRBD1	TGTGCCAGCAGCGTAGGGACAGGGGGCGTAAGGCATGAGCAGTTCTTC	CASSVGTGGVRHEQFF
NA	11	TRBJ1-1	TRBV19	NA	TGTGCCAGTAGTCCCAGGACTGAAGCTTTCTTT	CASSPRTEAFF
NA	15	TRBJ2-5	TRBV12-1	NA	TGTGCCAGCAGCTTTTGGGGAAGCGGCCAAGAGACCCAGTACTTC	CASSFWGSGQETQYF
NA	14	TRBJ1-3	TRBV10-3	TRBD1	TGTGCCATTCGACAGGGTATTTCTGGAAACACCATATATTTT	CAIRQGISGNTIYF
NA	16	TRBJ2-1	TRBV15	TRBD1	TGTGCCACCAGCCCTCTACCGGGACAGGGAGGAGGTGAGCAGTTCTTC	CATSPLPGQGGGEQFF
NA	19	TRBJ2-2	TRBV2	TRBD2	TGTGCCAGCAGGCCGGTGGGGCTGGCTAGCGGGAGAGGTACCGGGGAGCTGTTTTTT	CASRPVGLASGRGTGELFF
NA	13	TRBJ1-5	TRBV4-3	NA	TGCGCCAGCAGCCAAGTCCTAAATCAGCCCCAGCATTTT	CASSQVLNQPQHF
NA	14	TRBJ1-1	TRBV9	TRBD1	TGTGCCAGCAGCGGATTATCCCGACAGGGCGAAGCTTTCTTT	CASSGLSRQGEAFF
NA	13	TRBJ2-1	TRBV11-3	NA	TGTGCGAGCGGCCGGGGATACTACAATGAGCAGTTCTTC	CASGRGYYNEQFF
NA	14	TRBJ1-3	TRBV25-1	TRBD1	TGTGCCAGCCAGGACAGGGGGCATGGAAACACCATATATTTT	CASQDRGHGNTIYF